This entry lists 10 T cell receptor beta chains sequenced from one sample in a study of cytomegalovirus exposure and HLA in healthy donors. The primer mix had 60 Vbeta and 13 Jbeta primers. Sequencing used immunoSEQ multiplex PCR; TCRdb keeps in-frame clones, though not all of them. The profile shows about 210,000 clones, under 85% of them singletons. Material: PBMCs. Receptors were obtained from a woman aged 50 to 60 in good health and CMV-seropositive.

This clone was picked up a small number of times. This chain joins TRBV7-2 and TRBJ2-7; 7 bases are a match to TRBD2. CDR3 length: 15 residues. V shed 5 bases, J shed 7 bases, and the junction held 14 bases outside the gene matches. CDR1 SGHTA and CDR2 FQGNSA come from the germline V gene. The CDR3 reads CASSPSGYGTMEQYF. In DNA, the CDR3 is TGTGCCAGCAGCCCCTCAGGGTATGGGACTATGGAGCAGTACTTC.

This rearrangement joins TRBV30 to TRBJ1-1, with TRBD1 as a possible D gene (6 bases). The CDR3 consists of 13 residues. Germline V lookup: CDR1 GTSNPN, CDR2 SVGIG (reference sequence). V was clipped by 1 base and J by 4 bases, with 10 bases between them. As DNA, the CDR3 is TGTGCCTGGAGTGGGACAGCTCGCACTGAAGCTTTCTTT. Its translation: CAWSGTARTEAFF.

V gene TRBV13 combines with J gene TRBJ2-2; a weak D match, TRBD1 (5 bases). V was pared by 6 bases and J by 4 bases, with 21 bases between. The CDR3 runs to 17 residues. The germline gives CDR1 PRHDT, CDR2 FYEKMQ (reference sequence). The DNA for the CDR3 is TGTGCCAGCAGTTCGCAGTTTGGGGCAGGCCGCACCGGGGAGCTGTTTTTT. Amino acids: CASSSQFGAGRTGELFF.

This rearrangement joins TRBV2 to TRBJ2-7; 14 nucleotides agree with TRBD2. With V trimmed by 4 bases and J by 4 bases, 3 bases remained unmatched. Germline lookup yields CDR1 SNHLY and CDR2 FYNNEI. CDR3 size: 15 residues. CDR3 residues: CASSGTSGGKYEQYF. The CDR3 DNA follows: TGTGCCAGCAGTGGGACTAGCGGGGGGAAGTACGAGCAGTACTTC.

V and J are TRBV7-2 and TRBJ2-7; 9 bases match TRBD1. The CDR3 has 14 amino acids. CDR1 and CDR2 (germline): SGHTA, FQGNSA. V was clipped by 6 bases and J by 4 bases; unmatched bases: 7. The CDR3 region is CASRYGTGNYEQYF. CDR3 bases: TGTGCCAGCAGATACGGGACAGGGAATTACGAGCAGTACTTC.

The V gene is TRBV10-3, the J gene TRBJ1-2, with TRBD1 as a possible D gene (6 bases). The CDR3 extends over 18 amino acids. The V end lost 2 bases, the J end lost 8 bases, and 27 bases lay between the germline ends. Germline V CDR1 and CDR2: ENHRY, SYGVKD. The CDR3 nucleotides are TGTGCCATCAGTGAGAAGGGGGTTGACAGCAGCCTATATGGGGGCTACACCTTC. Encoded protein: CAISEKGVDSSLYGGYTF.

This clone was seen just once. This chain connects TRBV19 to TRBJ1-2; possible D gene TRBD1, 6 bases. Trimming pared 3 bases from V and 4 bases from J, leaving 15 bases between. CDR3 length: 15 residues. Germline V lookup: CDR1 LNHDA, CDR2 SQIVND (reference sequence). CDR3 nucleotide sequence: TGTGCCAGTAGTATCTCCCTCCAGGGGACCTATGGCTACACCTTC. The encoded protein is CASSISLQGTYGYTF.

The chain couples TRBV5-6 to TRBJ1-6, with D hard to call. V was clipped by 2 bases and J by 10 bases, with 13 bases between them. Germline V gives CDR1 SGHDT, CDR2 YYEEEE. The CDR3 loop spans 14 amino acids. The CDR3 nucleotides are TGTGCCAGCAGCTTAGGAGACTCGTGGTCACCCCTCCACTTT. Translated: CASSLGDSWSPLHF.

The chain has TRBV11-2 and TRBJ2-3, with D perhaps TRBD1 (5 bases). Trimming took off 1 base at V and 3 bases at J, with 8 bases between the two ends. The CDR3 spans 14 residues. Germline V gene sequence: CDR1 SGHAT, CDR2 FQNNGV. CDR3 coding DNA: TGTGCCAGCAGCTTAGTAACAGGTACAGATACGCAGTATTTT. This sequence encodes CASSLVTGTDTQYF.

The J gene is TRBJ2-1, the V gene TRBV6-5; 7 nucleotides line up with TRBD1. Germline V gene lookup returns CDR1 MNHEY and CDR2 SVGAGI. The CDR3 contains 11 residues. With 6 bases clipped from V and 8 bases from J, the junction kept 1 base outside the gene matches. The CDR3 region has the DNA TGTGCCAGCAGGAGGGGGCATGAGCAGTTCTTC. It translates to CASRRGHEQFF.